Listed below are T cell receptor beta chains from one sample, sequenced in a study of Ad26.COV2.S vaccination and SARS-CoV-2 variants. Data came from immunoSEQ multiplex PCR; TCRdb stores just in-frame clones and leaves some out. This table holds approximately 360,000 clones, roughly 85% found once. Sequenced here: peripheral blood, sampled in a trial of Ad26.COV2.S vaccine versus placebo. These receptors were collected from a person aged 18-65 years who received the Ad26.COV2.S COVID-19 vaccine or a placebo. Each CDR3 is given with its conserved first and last residue. Fields, in order: V gene, clone size, CDR3 length, J gene, D gene, CDR3 protein, CDR3 DNA. The D gene is left open where the match is weak. Clone size is given for some rows only: seen once, a few or many times, or a class if the clone is expanded.

TRBV5-1	once	16	TRBJ2-2	-	CASSLVAGEGTGELFF	TGCGCCAGCAGCTTGGTGGCAGGGGAGGGCACCGGGGAGCTGTTTTTT
TRBV6-5	-	12	TRBJ1-2	-	CASRERPYGYTF	TGTGCCAGCCGGGAAAGACCATATGGCTACACCTTC
TRBV3-1/TRBV3-2	few	15	TRBJ1-5	-	CASSPEWDGNQPQHF	TGTGCCAGCAGTCCAGAGTGGGACGGAAATCAGCCCCAGCATTTT
TRBV6-5	-	11	TRBJ2-2	-	CASRGPGELFF	TGTGCCAGCCGGGGGCCCGGGGAGCTGTTTTTT
TRBV19	-	15	TRBJ2-1	TRBD2	CASALGLVSYNEQFF	TGTGCCAGTGCATTAGGACTAGTTTCCTACAATGAGCAGTTCTTC
TRBV27	-	14	TRBJ1-5	-	CASSFGSGNQPQHF	TGTGCCAGCAGTTTTGGGAGCGGCAATCAGCCCCAGCATTTT
TRBV13	-	14	TRBJ2-7	TRBD2	CASSPRLAGYEQYF	TGTGCCAGCAGCCCCAGACTAGCAGGTTACGAGCAGTACTTC
TRBV9	-	11	TRBJ2-7	-	CASSLEAEQYF	TGTGCCAGCAGCCTGGAGGCTGAGCAGTACTTC
TRBV7-9	-	12	TRBJ1-2	TRBD1	CAIPQGAHGYTF	TGTGCCATACCCCAGGGGGCTCATGGCTACACCTTC
TRBV3-1/TRBV3-2	-	15	TRBJ1-3	-	CASSRRGSSGNTIYF	TGTGCCAGCAGCCGAAGAGGCAGTTCTGGAAACACCATATATTTT
TRBV19	-	13	TRBJ2-7	-	CASTLTGKGEQYF	TGTGCCAGTACCCTTACAGGGAAAGGCGAGCAGTACTTC
TRBV11-3	-	14	TRBJ1-2	TRBD1	CASSTLQGALGYTF	TGTGCCAGCAGCACCCTACAGGGGGCATTGGGCTACACCTTC
TRBV4-1	-	15	TRBJ1-6	TRBD1	CASSQSQGANSPLHF	TGCGCCAGCAGCCAATCACAGGGGGCGAATTCACCCCTCCACTTT
TRBV5-6	-	16	TRBJ2-2	-	CASSLAWGYFPGELFF	TGTGCCAGCAGCTTGGCCTGGGGCTACTTCCCCGGGGAGCTGTTTTTT
TRBV6-5	-	15	TRBJ1-1	-	CASHLVIMVNTEAFF	TGTGCCAGCCATCTGGTGATAATGGTGAACACTGAAGCTTTCTTT
TRBV12-5	-	15	TRBJ1-5	-	CASGLYRASSQPQHF	TGTGCTAGTGGTTTATACAGGGCGTCGAGTCAGCCCCAGCATTTT
TRBV11-3	once	13	TRBJ2-7	TRBD1	CASSQDRTYEQYF	TGTGCCAGCAGCCAGGACAGGACCTACGAGCAGTACTTC
TRBV21-1	-	14	TRBJ1-2	-	CASSTLGRANGYTF	TGTGCCAGCAGCACGTTGGGCAGGGCGAATGGCTACACCTTC
TRBV18	-	14	TRBJ1-4	-	CASSQGNVGEKLFF	TGTGCCAGCTCTCAAGGTAACGTCGGTGAAAAACTGTTTTTT
TRBV6-4	-	16	TRBJ1-5	-	CASSDSPGSSNQPQHF	TGTGCCAGCAGTGACTCACCAGGGTCTAGCAATCAGCCCCAGCATTTT
TRBV4-3	few	15	TRBJ2-1	TRBD1	CASSPGTGGYNEQFF	TGCGCCAGCAGCCCCGGGACAGGGGGCTACAATGAGCAGTTCTTC
TRBV6-6	-	15	TRBJ2-7	TRBD1	CASRGGDRAVYEQYF	TGTGCCAGCAGGGGAGGGGACAGGGCGGTCTACGAGCAGTACTTC
TRBV5-1	few	15	TRBJ2-7	-	CASSTLLQGSYEQYF	TGCGCCAGCAGTACCCTCCTCCAGGGCTCCTACGAGCAGTACTTC
TRBV12-5	-	14	TRBJ2-5	-	CASGQSRTRETQYF	TGTGCTAGTGGACAGAGTCGTACTCGAGAGACCCAGTACTTC
TRBV6-1	-	16	TRBJ2-7	-	CASSELAGSHSYEQYF	TGTGCCAGCAGTGAACTCGCGGGCAGCCACTCCTACGAGCAGTACTTC
TRBV5-1	-	14	TRBJ2-5	TRBD2	CASSFGGGGETQYF	TGCGCCAGCAGCTTCGGCGGGGGTGGAGAGACCCAGTACTTC
TRBV10-3	-	18	TRBJ2-1	TRBD2	CAISGMTSGRVSYNEQFF	TGTGCCATCAGTGGAATGACTAGCGGGAGGGTCTCCTACAATGAGCAGTTCTTC
TRBV5-1	-	14	TRBJ1-4	-	CASSFQGGNEKLFF	TGCGCCAGCAGCTTCCAAGGGGGTAATGAAAAACTGTTTTTT
TRBV11-1	-	15	TRBJ2-2	-	CASSLALTVTGELFF	TGTGCCAGCAGCTTAGCGCTGACAGTCACCGGGGAGCTGTTTTTT
TRBV3-1/TRBV3-2	-	19	TRBJ2-7	-	CASSQDIPIGTPSSYEQYF	TGTGCCAGCAGCCAAGATATCCCGATCGGGACTCCCAGCTCCTACGAGCAGTACTTC
TRBV2	-	15	TRBJ1-6	TRBD1	CASSPDRGANSPLHF	TGTGCCAGCAGTCCCGACAGGGGCGCGAATTCACCCCTCCACTTT
TRBV6-5	-	14	TRBJ2-7	-	CASSYGGSGREQYF	TGTGCCAGCAGTTACGGTGGCAGTGGACGCGAGCAGTACTTC
TRBV19	-	15	TRBJ1-1	TRBD1	CASSISGGGNTEAFF	TGTGCCAGTAGTATATCAGGGGGCGGTAATACTGAAGCTTTCTTT
TRBV7-2	-	12	TRBJ2-1	-	CASSLTYNEQFF	TGTGCCAGCAGCTTGACCTACAATGAGCAGTTCTTC
TRBV12-5	-	15	TRBJ2-7	-	CASVHGARGSNEQYF	TGTGCTAGTGTCCATGGGGCCCGGGGGTCGAACGAGCAGTACTTC
TRBV19	-	16	TRBJ1-5	-	CASSIGARGLNQPQHF	TGTGCCAGTAGTATAGGGGCCCGGGGGCTCAATCAGCCCCAGCATTTT
TRBV2	few	15	TRBJ1-6	TRBD1	CARRQGSSYNSPLHF	TGTGCCAGAAGACAGGGGAGCTCCTATAATTCACCCCTCCACTTT
TRBV4-1	-	15	TRBJ1-2	-	CASSPRATPNYGYTF	TGCGCCAGCAGCCCTCGAGCCACTCCAAACTATGGCTACACCTTC
TRBV9	-	14	TRBJ1-4	-	CASSAAGDWEKLFF	TGTGCCAGCAGCGCGGCAGGGGATTGGGAAAAACTGTTTTTT
TRBV19	many	12	TRBJ1-1	-	CASTPGAGEAFF	TGTGCCAGTACCCCTGGGGCAGGGGAAGCTTTCTTT
TRBV9	-	13	TRBJ1-1	TRBD1	CASSLTGEKVAFF	TGTGCCAGCAGCCTGACAGGGGAAAAGGTGGCTTTCTTT
TRBV27	-	13	TRBJ2-2	TRBD1	CASRGQGAGELFF	TGTGCCAGCAGAGGACAGGGGGCCGGGGAGCTGTTTTTT
TRBV11-1	-	14	TRBJ2-7	TRBD1	CASSWGTASYEQYF	TGTGCCAGCAGCTGGGGGACAGCCTCCTACGAGCAGTACTTC